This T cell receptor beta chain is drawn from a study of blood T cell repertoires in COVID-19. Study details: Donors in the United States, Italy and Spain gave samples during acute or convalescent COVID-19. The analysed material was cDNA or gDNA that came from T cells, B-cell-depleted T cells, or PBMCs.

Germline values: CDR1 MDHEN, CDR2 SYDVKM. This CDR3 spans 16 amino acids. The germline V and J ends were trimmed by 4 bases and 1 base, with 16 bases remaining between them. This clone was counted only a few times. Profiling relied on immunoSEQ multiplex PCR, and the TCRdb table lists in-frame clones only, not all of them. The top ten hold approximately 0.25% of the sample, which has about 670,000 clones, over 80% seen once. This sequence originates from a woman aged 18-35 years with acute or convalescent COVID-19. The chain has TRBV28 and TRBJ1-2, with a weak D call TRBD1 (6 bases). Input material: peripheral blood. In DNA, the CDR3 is TGTGCCAGCAGTTCCATTTCGGGACACTTTAACTATGGCTACACCTTC. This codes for CASSSISGHFNYGYTF.